This T cell receptor (beta chain) was recovered during a study of T-cell memory formation after mild COVID-19. On the study more broadly: The study found TCR clusters largely donor specific. Study outcomes and limitations: Memory cells collected pre-infection included some clones that later responded, suggesting cross-reactive memory joined.

Germline V gene sequence: CDR1 SEHNR, CDR2 FQNEAQ (reference sequence). The V end lost 1 base, the J end lost 6 bases, and 12 bases lay between the germline ends. This CDR3 contains 14 residues. This clonotype was counted a few times. Its antigen is unknown. Each CDR3 protein is one row after TCRdb ran MiXCR on the 5' RACE reads. The sample carries about 160,000 distinct CDR3 sequences, roughly a third recorded once. The source of this sequence is an adult woman who had mild COVID-19 (a few samples of this study predate the infection). Cell type and time point are not known. The sample comprised PBMCs or a T cell subset sorted from them (not recorded which). The chain recombines TRBV7-9 with TRBJ1-1; a weak D match, TRBD1 (6 bases). CDR3 nucleotides: TGTGCCAGCAGCTTAGTGGGACACAACCCTGAAGCTTTCTTT. It codes for CASSLVGHNPEAFF.